This T cell receptor (beta chain) was profiled in a study of shared clonotypes between healthy human individuals. The trim removed 6 bases at V and 4 bases at J, leaving 9 bases unmatched. The germline V gene has CDR1 SNHLY and CDR2 FYNNEI. The CDR3 has 15 residues. For this clone: The antigen is not known.

Those who donated, Caucasian adults without exception, all lived in Nashville, Tennessee. Around 90 million PBMCs per unsorted sample were used for genomic DNA. General study points: The diversity represented, both genetic and in exposure history, was limited by few donors. Clonotype sharing across donors was expected to vary with sequencing depth.

Using immunoSEQ multiplex PCR, the repertoire was profiled, and TCRdb retains in-frame clones only, with some absent. The sample lists about half a million clones, around 79% seen once, with around 13% in the top ten. The genes are TRBV2 and TRBJ1-5; 7 nucleotides match TRBD1. Sequenced: PBMCs. The clonotype was recovered from a woman between 35 and 50 years old in good health. Some clones in this sample may be carry-over from other donors' samples. The CDR3 region has the DNA TGTGCCAGCAGCCCAACAGGGGACCATAATCAGCCCCAGCATTTT. The encoded protein is CASSPTGDHNQPQHF.